This T cell receptor beta chain stems from a study of beta chain features in type 1 diabetes. Notes on the study in general: Sequencing from cDNA could over-represent high-TCR-expressing cells. Among all four CD4+ subsets, Type 1 diabetes patients had TCRB CDR3s that were moderately but significantly shorter.

Reverse transcription of all isolated RNA meant that expressed TCRB transcripts were sequenced. Repertoires were generated with immunoSEQ multiplex PCR, while TCRdb's copy carries only in-frame clones and drops some. The sample lists 250,000 to 350,000 clones; 14% were seen once. This clone was observed a handful of times. What it binds is not known. CDR3 size: 17 residues. Trimming took 3 bases from V and 1 from J; bases not matched to a gene: 4. The germline V gene encodes CDR1 LNHDA and CDR2 SQIVND (reference sequence). A sort by CD45RO/CCR7/CD25/CD127/CD95/CD27 yielded CD4+ naive, central memory, regulatory and stem cell-like memory cells.

The sample consisted of central memory CD4+ T cells from blood. V usage is TRBV19 and J usage is TRBJ1-5; 12 bases fit TRBD1. The clonotype originates from a young man in good health. The CDR3 DNA sequence: TGTGCCAGTAGTATCGGGACAGGGGGCCGGAGCAATCAGCCCCAGCATTTT. Encoded protein: CASSIGTGGRSNQPQHF.